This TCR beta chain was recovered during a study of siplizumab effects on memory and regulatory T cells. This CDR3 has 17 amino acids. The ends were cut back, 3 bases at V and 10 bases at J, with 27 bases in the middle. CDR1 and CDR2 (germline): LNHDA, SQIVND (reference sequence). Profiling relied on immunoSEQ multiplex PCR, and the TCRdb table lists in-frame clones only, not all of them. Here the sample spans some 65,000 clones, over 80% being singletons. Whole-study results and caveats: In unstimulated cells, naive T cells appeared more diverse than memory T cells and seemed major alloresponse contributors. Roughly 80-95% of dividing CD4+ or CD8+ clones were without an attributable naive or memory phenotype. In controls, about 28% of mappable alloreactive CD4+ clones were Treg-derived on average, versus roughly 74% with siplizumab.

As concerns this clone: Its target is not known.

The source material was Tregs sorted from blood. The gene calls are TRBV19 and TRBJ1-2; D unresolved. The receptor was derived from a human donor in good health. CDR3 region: CASSILSVLWQAEDYTF. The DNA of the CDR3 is TGTGCCAGTAGTATTTTAAGTGTTTTGTGGCAGGCCGAAGACTACACCTTC.